The sequence of this T cell receptor (beta chain) was determined in a study of vaccination and CD4 T cells after COVID-19 (dated by TCRdb to between 2020 and 2023). Concerning the study at large: Convalescent patients had a positive SARS-CoV-2 result on nasal swab PCR, and of these patients, several had mild disease and one had severe disease. The convalescent cohort included six males and four females, with two Hispanic individuals, seven Caucasians, two Asians and one multiracial person. Participants received two doses of either the Pfizer-BioNTech BNT162b2 vaccine (n=8) or the Moderna mRNA-1273 vaccine (n=2). Post-COVID blood samples from convalescent patients were collected a median of around 110 days after diagnosis, with a range of roughly 35 to 170 days. The time from the second vaccine dose to post-vaccine blood sampling had a median of approximately 72 days and ranged from roughly 12 to 241 days. Overlapping spike peptide pools from SARS-CoV-2 and from the common cold coronaviruses HCoV-NL63, HCoV-OC43 and HCoV-229E were used as culture stimuli. As controls, cultures received a CEFX viral epitope pool (the positive control), an HIV-1 Nef peptide pool (the negative control), or no peptide at all. In more than eight COVID-19 convalescent patients and several infection-naive healthy vaccine recipients, researchers compared the spike-specific CD4+ TCR repertoire from before mRNA vaccination with the repertoire from after. The study at large found these results: Among convalescent patients, a median about 86% of the SARS-CoV-2-reactive clones seen after vaccination appeared only after vaccination, which suggests priming specific to the vaccine. An increase in the median number of SARS-CoV-2-reactive clonotypes from around 20 after infection to roughly 36 after vaccination was observed, but the change was not found to be significant. The study included relatively few convalescent patients and did not analyze early timepoints after natural infection. Of the vaccine-specific clones in convalescent patients, 304 of 307, or nearly all, reacted only to SARS-CoV-2 spike and did not cross-react with common cold coronaviruses.

The library was made by PCR. TCR sequencing of DNA from cultured CD4+ T cells used the Oncomine TCR Beta short-read assay at the Johns Hopkins FTIC core. The QIAamp micro DNA kit was used to extract genomic DNA from the cultured CD4+ T cells. The Oncomine TCR Beta libraries from cultured CD4+ T cells were pooled using unique dual indexes and then sequenced on an Illumina iSeq 100. The study's processing was this. Non-productive sequences were removed, and CDR3s that did not start with C, did not end with F or W, or were shorter than 7 amino acids were discarded. Antigen-specific clonotypes were identified with the MANAFEST web application by comparing peptide-stimulated wells with reference and other culture wells. For a clone to be called positive, the clone needed an FDR below 0.05, an odds ratio above 5, and a productive frequency above 0.1% in at least two of three replicate wells. Cross-reactive clonotypes were defined as significantly expanded in both SARS-CoV-2 spike wells and at least one common cold coronavirus spike condition. CDR3 homology was assessed with Levenshtein distances (stringdist) and unrooted phylogenetic trees (ape) in R version 3.6.1. TCRdb redid the processing of the public reads, applying fastp at Q25 and MiXCR, and retained in-frame beta chains. Records with the same CDR3 protein are collapsed into one entry carrying the most frequent genes and DNA. Here the V and J calls rest on TCRdb's processing, not on the authors' analysis. The sample records more than 9,500 distinct CDR3 sequences, approximately 50% of which are singletons. The ten most abundant clones make up roughly 27% of the sample.

V ends up 5 bases short and J 5 bases short, with an unmatched junction base count of 13. CDR1 and CDR2 were assigned from the germline V gene (reference sequence) as DFQATT and SNEGSKA. Taken from cysteine to phenylalanine, the CDR3 has 16 residues. Only the CDR3 part of the read is kept: 48 bases, read in frame from the first base. On this clonotype: What this receptor recognizes is not known. It has no much larger one-base neighbor in the sample; base qualities were not kept.

The treatment or condition label corresponds to: roughly ten-day PBMC culture with coronavirus spike peptide pools or control peptides (ViraFEST assay). The ViraFEST assay was used in the study, in which antigen-specific T cells were expanded with peptide pools and expanded clonotypes were subsequently identified by TCR sequencing. The convalescent patients' positive SARS-CoV-2 PCR tests were from March to December 2020, which was before the Alpha, Beta and Delta variants emerged in the United States. PBMCs were cultured at about 2 million per well in IMDM supplemented with approximately 5% human AB serum and about 9.6 IU/ml IL-2, with around 10 ug/ml peptide pools added. Half of the culture medium was replaced with fresh IL-2-containing medium on days 3 and 7. After around 10 days of culture, CD4+ T cells were isolated by negative selection using the EasySep CD4+ T cell isolation kit. Ficoll-Paque Plus gradient centrifugation was used to isolate PBMCs from whole blood, and the isolated PBMCs were then either used fresh or cryopreserved at -140C. Culture conditions were generally each tested in triplicate wells.

The clonotype comes from a human donor who had recovered from COVID-19. Sample: CD4+ T cells from blood, cultured in vitro. This chain joins TRBV20-1 to TRBJ2-5, with 11 central nucleotides matching TRBD2. The DNA sequence reads TGCAGTGCTGGGATACTAGCGGGGGCTCCGGGGGAGACCCAGTACTTC. Translated, it gives CSAGILAGAPGETQYF.